Listed below are T cell receptor beta chains from one sample, sequenced in a study of chemoradiotherapy in HPV16-positive cancers. Profiled with immunoSEQ multiplex PCR; TCRdb holds only in-frame clones, not every one. The data show about 68,000 clones, about 88% seen once. Source: blood, taken from a patient who underwent chemoradiotherapy. The receptors derive from a human donor with HPV-associated anogenital cancer. Each CDR3 is given with its conserved first and last residue. The D gene is left open where the match is weak. Not every row has a clone size; where given, it reads once, few, many or a size class.

D	size	V	J	CDR3	DNA
NA	once	TRBV5-4	TRBJ1-1	CASSLAVELNTEAFF	TGTGCCAGCAGCTTGGCCGTAGAGTTGAACACTGAAGCTTTCTTT
NA	NA	TRBV16	TRBJ1-2	CASSLDSNYGYTF	TGTGCCAGCAGCCTAGACTCAAACTATGGCTACACCTTC
NA	NA	TRBV4-1	TRBJ2-7	CASSQVIGGRTYEQYF	TGCGCCAGCAGCCAAGTTATCGGCGGCAGGACCTACGAGCAGTACTTC
TRBD1	NA	TRBV11-2	TRBJ1-2	CASSWARTGTVGYTF	TGTGCCAGCAGCTGGGCTCGGACCGGGACAGTCGGCTACACCTTC
NA	NA	TRBV19	TRBJ2-7	CASSPTGVTNEQYF	TGTGCCAGTAGCCCAACGGGGGTGACGAACGAGCAGTACTTC
NA	NA	TRBV28	TRBJ2-7	CASSLYGSYEQYF	TGTGCCAGCAGTTTATACGGTTCCTACGAGCAGTACTTC
NA	NA	TRBV7-6	TRBJ2-7	CASSSLPAQSYEQYF	TGTGCCAGCAGCTCACTCCCGGCCCAATCCTACGAGCAGTACTTC
TRBD1	NA	TRBV5-6	TRBJ2-4	CASSLRGGFRNIQYF	TGTGCCAGCAGCTTGAGAGGGGGCTTTCGGAACATTCAGTACTTC
TRBD2	NA	TRBV7-2	TRBJ2-3	CASSSGLAGQSDTQYF	TGTGCCAGCAGCTCGGGACTAGCGGGGCAGTCAGATACGCAGTATTTT
TRBD2	once	TRBV5-6	TRBJ2-7	CASSLVTSGMGYEQYF	TGTGCCAGCAGCTTGGTGACTAGCGGGATGGGTTACGAGCAGTACTTC
TRBD2	NA	TRBV11-2	TRBJ2-7	CASSLGGGSGSLREQYF	TGTGCCAGCAGCTTAGGGGGCGGTAGCGGGAGCCTCCGCGAGCAGTACTTC
NA	NA	TRBV29-1	TRBJ1-1	CSVVYAVQGRVNTEAFF	TGCAGCGTTGTGTACGCTGTTCAGGGGCGGGTGAACACTGAAGCTTTCTTT
TRBD2	NA	TRBV5-5	TRBJ2-7	CASSEGLVPYEQYF	TGTGCCAGCAGCGAAGGACTAGTTCCCTACGAGCAGTACTTC
NA	NA	TRBV19	TRBJ1-4	CASSIGGSTNEKLFF	TGTGCCAGTAGTATTGGGGGATCAACTAATGAAAAACTGTTTTTT